This passage covers 26 T cell receptor beta chains from one sample sequenced in a study of healthy donors' naive CD4 and CD8 T cells. A linear amplification protocol produced the TCR libraries from about 0.45 ug of total RNA. TCRdb passed the reads through MiXCR, listing each CDR3 protein once. The sample lists approximately 180,000 distinct CDR3 sequences, over 60% occurring once. Sequencing was carried out using naive CD4+ and CD8+ T cells sorted from blood, pooled from several donors. The receptor source for this set is a pool of human donors in good health; the sample pools cells from several healthy donors.

J is TRBJ2-1 and V is TRBV11-1; D remains unclear. The germline V and J ends were trimmed by 4 bases and 7 bases, with 11 bases remaining between them. The length of the CDR3 is 13 residues. The germline V gene encodes CDR1 SGHAT and CDR2 FQDESV (reference sequence). CDR3 nucleotides: TGTGCCAGCAGCTCGAGACGGGTAAATGAGCAGTTCTTC. Translated: CASSSRRVNEQFF.

The gene calls are TRBV30 and TRBJ1-6; 7 bases align to TRBD1. With V trimmed by 3 bases and J by 6 bases, 5 bases remained unmatched. Germline V lookup: CDR1 GTSNPN, CDR2 SVGIG (reference sequence). The CDR3 is 14 residues long. In DNA, the CDR3 is TGTGCCTGGAGCCGAGGACAGGCTAATTCACCCCTCCACTTT. Amino acids: CAWSRGQANSPLHF.

As to this clonotype: One end of the junction does not line up with germline, which may come from a read error. The V and J genes are TRBV6-2 or TRBV6-3 and TRBJ1-1; D call uncertain. Per the germline V gene, CDR1 is MNHEY and CDR2 is SVGEGT. The CDR3 runs to 16 residues. The CDR3 nucleotides are TGTGCCGGCAGTTACTTTCAGTTTCCTATGAACACTGAAGCTTTCTTT. It codes for CAGSYFQFPMNTEAFF.

The chain has TRBV5-1 and TRBJ1-1; the D is unclear. Germline loops: CDR1 SGHRS, CDR2 YFSETQ. This CDR3 is 14 amino acids long. Trimming left V 4 bases short and J 2 bases short, with 12 bases between. The CDR3 loop is CASSPGPGNTEAFF. CDR3 bases: TGCGCCAGCAGCCCGGGCCCGGGAAACACTGAAGCTTTCTTT.

This clonotype was counted once. The chain couples TRBV12-3 or TRBV12-4 to TRBJ2-5; 7 bases map to TRBD1. This CDR3 has 13 residues. The junction had 2 bases not matched to a gene; V was cut back by 5 bases and J by 2 bases. The CDR3 is CASSGQAQETQYF. The CDR3 DNA sequence: TGTGCCAGCAGTGGACAGGCTCAAGAGACCCAGTACTTC.

The rearrangement uses TRBV27 and TRBJ1-2; D is undetermined. V was cut by 6 bases and J by 1 base, with 15 bases left in between. CDR1 and CDR2 from the germline V gene are MNHEY and SMNVEV (reference sequence). This CDR3 has 15 residues. CDR3 residues: CASRPNRDGNYGYTF. CDR3 DNA sequence: TGTGCCAGCAGACCCAATCGGGATGGTAACTATGGCTACACCTTC.

The chain uses TRBV29-1 and TRBJ1-2; the D gene is possibly TRBD1 (6 bases). Per germline, CDR1 SQVTM and CDR2 ANQGSEA. Trimming took 7 bases from V and 4 from J, leaving 16 bases between them. The CDR3 covers 13 residues. In DNA, the CDR3 is TGCAGCGGAAAGGGGGGAACAGCCTATGGCTACACCTTC. Encoded protein: CSGKGGTAYGYTF. The full variable domain, rest sourced from reference TRBV29-1 and TRBJ1-2, is SAVISQKPSRDICQRGTSLTIQCQVDSQVTMMFWYRQQPGQSLTLIATANQGSEATYESGFVIDKFPISRPNLTFSTLTVSNMSPEDSSIYLCSGKGGTAYGYTFGSGTRLTVV.

This clonotype was seen more than once but under ten times. This chain connects TRBV29-1 to TRBJ2-1, with no clear D. CDR1 is SQVTM, CDR2 ANQGSEA, per germline. Between the trimmed V and J ends, which lost 2 bases and 0 bases, there was a span of 2 bases. This CDR3 contains 12 residues. CDR3 sequence: CSVESSYNEQFF. CDR3 DNA: TGCAGCGTTGAAAGCTCCTACAATGAGCAGTTCTTC.

This sequence joins TRBV27 and TRBJ1-6; 7 bases are shared with TRBD1. The CDR3 has 14 amino acids. Per germline, CDR1 MNHEY and CDR2 SMNVEV (reference sequence). Losses at the gene ends were 6 bases for V and 9 bases for J; bases not matched to a gene: 8. CDR3 nucleotide sequence: TGTGCCAGCAGAATCCGGGACAGCGCTTCACCCCTCCACTTT. Its protein product is CASRIRDSASPLHF.

This clonotype was seen a single time. V usage is TRBV27 and J usage is TRBJ1-1, with TRBD1 as a possible D gene (5 bases). V shed 6 bases and J shed 11 bases, with 22 bases lying between them. The CDR3 length is 14 residues. Germline CDR1 MNHEY, CDR2 SMNVEV (reference sequence). CDR3 in amino acids: CASRGPVVTASAFF. CDR3 coding DNA: TGTGCCAGCAGGGGACCGGTTGTGACGGCATCGGCTTTCTTT.

The V call is TRBV5-1, the J call TRBJ2-1, with 8 bases matching TRBD1. The CDR3 sequence is 17 residues long. Germline V gene data show CDR1 as SGHRS and CDR2 as YFSETQ. J lost 4 bases, V lost 3 bases, and 12 bases had no gene match. The CDR3 here is CASSYLTGTGLYNEQFF. As DNA, the CDR3 is TGCGCCAGCAGCTACCTAACCGGGACAGGCTTATACAATGAGCAGTTCTTC. The full variable domain, its missing parts supplied by reference TRBV5-1 and TRBJ2-1, is KAGVTQTPRYLIKTRGQQVTLSCSPISGHRSVSWYQQTPGQGLQFLFEYFSETQRNKGNFPGRFSGRQFSNSRSEMNVSTLELGDSALYLCASSYLTGTGLYNEQFFGPGTRLTVL.

CDR3 bases: TGTGCCTGGAGTGTACAGAGATACTACAATGAGCAGTTCTTC. Its translation is CAWSVQRYYNEQFF. This chain uses TRBV30 with TRBJ2-1; no reliable D call. Germline V gene lookup returns CDR1 GTSNPN and CDR2 SVGIG (reference sequence). The CDR3 is 14 amino acids. Trimming shortened V by 0 bases and J by 3 bases, and 9 bases separated the two germline ends.

This chain connects TRBV18 to TRBJ2-7, with D perhaps given as TRBD1 or TRBD2 (5 bases each). Germline CDR1 and CDR2: KGHSH and LQKENI. This CDR3 has 14 amino acids. V gave up 3 bases and J gave up 3 bases, with 12 bases separating them. DNA of the CDR3: TGTGCCAGCTCACCGGGACGGAGCGGCTACGAGCAGTACTTC. It translates to CASSPGRSGYEQYF.

The chain combines TRBV19 with TRBJ2-7; D possibly corresponds to TRBD1 (5 bases). CDR3 size: 16 residues. Per the germline V gene, CDR1 is LNHDA and CDR2 is SQIVND (reference sequence). The germline V and J ends were trimmed by 0 bases and 3 bases, with 15 bases remaining between them. The CDR3 loop is CASSIDSGHLSYEQYF. DNA for the CDR3: TGTGCCAGTAGTATAGATTCCGGACACCTCAGCTACGAGCAGTACTTC.

This clonotype was seen a few times. The gene calls are TRBV19 and TRBJ1-1; 9 nucleotides match TRBD1. Germline V gene sequence: CDR1 LNHDA, CDR2 SQIVND (reference sequence). The CDR3 is 15 amino acids. V shed 2 bases and J 5 bases; nucleotides not matched to a gene: 6. CDR3 nucleotide sequence: TGTGCCAGTAGTATAACAGGGGGCAGGGTGACTGAAGCTTTCTTT. It encodes CASSITGGRVTEAFF.

The chain has TRBV29-1 and TRBJ2-5; no firm D call. Germline CDR1 reads SQVTM; CDR2 reads ANQGSEA. CDR3 size: 14 residues. Trimming cost V 5 bases and J 2 bases, with 15 bases left between them. DNA of the CDR3: TGCAGCGTTCTCTTAGGAACAGTACAAGAGACCCAGTACTTC. Amino acids: CSVLLGTVQETQYF.

This chain uses TRBV6-1 with TRBJ2-3; maybe TRBD2 (5 bases). Germline-derived CDR1 and CDR2 are MNHNS and SASEGT. There are 13 residues in the CDR3. V gave up 7 bases and J gave up 2 bases, with 10 bases separating them. The CDR3 spells CASKERSTDTQYF. Here the CDR3 DNA reads TGTGCCAGCAAGGAGCGGTCCACAGATACGCAGTATTTT.

There are a few counts of this clonotype. This rearrangement joins TRBV6-2 or TRBV6-3 to TRBJ2-7; 9 nucleotides align to TRBD1. Per the germline V gene, CDR1 is MNHEY and CDR2 is SVGEGT. This CDR3 has 14 residues. V lost 6 bases and J lost 0; bases outside the gene matches: 3. CDR3 DNA: TGTGCCAGCAGGGGGACAGGGCGCTCCTACGAGCAGTACTTC. Its translation: CASRGTGRSYEQYF.

The chain employs TRBV29-1 and TRBJ1-5; D is undetermined. CDR1 SQVTM and CDR2 ANQGSEA come from the germline V gene. The CDR3 loop spans 13 amino acids. As DNA, the CDR3 is TGCGCGACCCGGAGCGATAGCAATCAGCCCCAGCATTTT. This sequence encodes CATRSDSNQPQHF.

This clonotype has a handful of counts. This chain links TRBV19 with TRBJ2-7; 7 nucleotides match TRBD1. Germline V CDR1 and CDR2: LNHDA, SQIVND (reference sequence). The CDR3 spans 13 residues. Unmatched junction bases numbered 2, after V lost 5 bases and J lost 1 base. The CDR3 DNA is TGTGCCAGTAGTGGGGACAGATCCTACGAGCAGTACTTC. This gives the protein CASSGDRSYEQYF.

The V gene is TRBV6-5, the J gene TRBJ2-7; TRBD2 agrees at 7 bases. V gave up 0 bases and J gave up 3 bases; unmatched junction bases: 2. Germline lookup yields CDR1 MNHEY and CDR2 SVGAGI. The CDR3 has 14 residues. The CDR3 protein is CASSYSGGGYEQYF. The CDR3 bases are TGTGCCAGCAGTTACTCCGGCGGGGGCTACGAGCAGTACTTC.

The rearrangement uses TRBV18 and TRBJ2-2; TRBD1 might be the D (6 bases). The CDR3 has 15 amino acids. Germline V CDR1 and CDR2: KGHSH, LQKENI. V lost 5 bases and J 2 bases, leaving 12 bases between the germline ends. The CDR3 loop is CASSSLDSNTGELFF. Here the CDR3 DNA reads TGTGCCAGCTCATCCTTGGACAGCAACACCGGGGAGCTGTTTTTT. Looking up the rest from reference TRBV18 and TRBJ2-2 gives the full variable domain: NAGVMQNPRHLVRRRGQEARLRCSPMKGHSHVYWYRQLPEEGLKFMVYLQKENIIDESGMPKERFSAEFPKEGPSILRIQQVVRGDSAAYFCASSSLDSNTGELFFGEGSRLTVL.

The chain uses TRBV29-1 and TRBJ1-2; D uncertain. The V end lost 4 bases, the J end lost 10 bases, and 13 bases lay between the germline ends. The CDR3 length is 11 residues. In germline, CDR1 is SQVTM, CDR2 ANQGSEA. DNA of the CDR3: TGCAGCGTTGTCTTGCGGGAGACCTACACCTTC. Translated: CSVVLRETYTF.

The J gene is TRBJ2-7, the V gene TRBV6-6, with 8 positions matching TRBD1. This CDR3 is built from 15 residues. V shed 1 base and J 3 bases; nucleotides not matched to a gene: 5. Per germline, CDR1 MNHNY and CDR2 SVGAGI (reference sequence). CDR3 amino acids: CASSYWGTGGYEQYF. The CDR3 DNA follows: TGTGCCAGCAGTTACTGGGGGACAGGAGGCTACGAGCAGTACTTC.

The chain links TRBV28 to TRBJ1-2; D is ambiguous. The V end was cut by 5 bases, the J end by 3 bases, with 16 bases between. The CDR3 consists of 15 residues. Germline CDR1 reads MDHEN; CDR2 reads SYDVKM. The CDR3: CASSPISPDYYGYTF. CDR3 sequence (DNA): TGTGCCAGCAGTCCGATATCACCGGACTACTATGGCTACACCTTC.

The rearrangement links TRBV27 to TRBJ2-7; 7 bases are shared with TRBD1. Germline loops: CDR1 MNHEY, CDR2 SMNVEV (reference sequence). V dropped 2 bases and J dropped 2; count of bases not matched to a gene: 3. The CDR3 has 14 residues. The CDR3 region is CASSLPGQTYEQYF. The CDR3, as DNA: TGTGCCAGCAGTTTACCGGGACAGACCTACGAGCAGTACTTC.